The table lists the clone carrying this TCR beta chain with many counts. Germline CDR1 and CDR2: LGHDT and YNNKEL (reference sequence). The CDR3 spans 14 residues. V lost 0 bases and J lost 7, with 12 bases in between. This sample was taken from a study of T cells in Graves' hyperthyroidism and ophthalmopathy. There were TCR beta CDR3 regions amplified from RNA transcripts. First-round RT-PCR targeting the TCR CDR3 was performed with the HTBI primer set. TCRdb recomputed calls from the multiplex PCR reads with MiXCR, one row per CDR3 protein. The table shows a few hundred thousand distinct CDR3 sequences, with about 25% occurring only once.

The sequenced material came from blood. The receptor's source is a man in his fifties with Graves' hyperthyroidism. The V and J genes are TRBV3-1 and TRBJ1-2; D is perhaps TRBD1 (5 bases). The CDR3 loop is CASSQDSGGRGYTF. The CDR3 DNA reads as TGTGCCAGCAGCCAAGATTCGGGGGGTCGTGGCTACACCTTC.